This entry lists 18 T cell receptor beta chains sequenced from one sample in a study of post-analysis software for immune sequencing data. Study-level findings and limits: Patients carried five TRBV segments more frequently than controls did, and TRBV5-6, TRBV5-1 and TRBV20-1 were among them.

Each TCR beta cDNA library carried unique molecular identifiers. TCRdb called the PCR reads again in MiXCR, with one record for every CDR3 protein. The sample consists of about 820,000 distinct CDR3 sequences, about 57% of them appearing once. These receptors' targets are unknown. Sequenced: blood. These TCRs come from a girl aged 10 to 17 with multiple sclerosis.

The CDR3 DNA sequence: TGTGCCAGCAGACGGACAGGAGCGAACATTCAGTACTTC. It is translated as CASRRTGANIQYF. The chain links TRBV14 to TRBJ2-4; 7 bases are shared with TRBD1. Germline V gives CDR1 SGHDN, CDR2 FVKESK. The junction had 6 bases not matched to a gene; V was cut back by 6 bases and J by 7 bases. This CDR3 is built from 13 residues.

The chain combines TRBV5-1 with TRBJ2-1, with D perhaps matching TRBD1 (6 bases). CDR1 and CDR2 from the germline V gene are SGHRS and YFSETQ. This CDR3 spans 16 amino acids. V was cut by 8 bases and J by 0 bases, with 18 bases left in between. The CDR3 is CASTSGDRSSYNEQFF. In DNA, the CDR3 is TGCGCCAGTACCTCAGGGGATCGTAGCTCCTACAATGAGCAGTTCTTC.

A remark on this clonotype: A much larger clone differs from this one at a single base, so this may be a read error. CDR3 DNA: TGCAGCGTGGCGACAGGGGGTAACGAGCAGTACTTC. Residues: CSVATGGNEQYF. The chain uses TRBV29-1 and TRBJ2-4; TRBD1 aligns across 9 bases. The tail of the sequence fits TRBJ2-7 better, so the J call may be wrong. Germline lookup yields CDR1 SQVTM and CDR2 ANQGSEA. The CDR3 has 12 amino acids.

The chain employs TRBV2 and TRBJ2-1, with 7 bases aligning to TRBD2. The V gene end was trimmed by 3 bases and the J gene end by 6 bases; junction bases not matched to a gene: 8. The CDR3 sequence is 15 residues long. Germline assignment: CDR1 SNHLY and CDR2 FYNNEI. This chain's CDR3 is CASSDGLGGVNEQFF. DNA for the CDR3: TGTGCCAGCAGTGATGGACTAGGAGGCGTCAATGAGCAGTTCTTC.

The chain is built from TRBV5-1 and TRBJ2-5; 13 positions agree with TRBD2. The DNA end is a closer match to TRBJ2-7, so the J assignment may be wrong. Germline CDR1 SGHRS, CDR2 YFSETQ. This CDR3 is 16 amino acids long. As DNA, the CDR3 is TGCGCCAGCAGCTTGGGTACTAGCGGGAGGGGTTACGAGCAGTACTTC. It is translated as CASSLGTSGRGYEQYF.

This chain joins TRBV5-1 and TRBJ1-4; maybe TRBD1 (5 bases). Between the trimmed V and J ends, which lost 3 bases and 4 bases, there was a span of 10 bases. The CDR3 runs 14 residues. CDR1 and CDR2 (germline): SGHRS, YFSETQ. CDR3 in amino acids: CASSSGERNEKLFF. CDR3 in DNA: TGCGCCAGCAGCTCGGGGGAGCGTAATGAAAAACTGTTTTTT.

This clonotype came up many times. In DNA form, the CDR3 reads TGTGCCAGCAGCTTAGATGGGGGCACAGATACGCAGTATTTT. Residues: CASSLDGGTDTQYF. The genes are TRBV7-9 and TRBJ2-3; D is unresolved. CDR1 and CDR2 from the germline V gene are SEHNR and FQNEAQ (reference sequence). The CDR3 totals 14 residues. V dropped 1 base and J dropped 1 base, with 6 bases sitting between them.

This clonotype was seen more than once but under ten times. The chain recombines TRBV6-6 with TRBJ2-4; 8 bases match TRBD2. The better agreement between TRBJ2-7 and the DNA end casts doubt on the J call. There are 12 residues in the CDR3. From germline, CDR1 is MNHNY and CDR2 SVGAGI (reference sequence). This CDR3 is CASTTGGAEQYF. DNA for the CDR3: TGTGCCAGCACCACGGGGGGGGCCGAGCAGTACTTC.

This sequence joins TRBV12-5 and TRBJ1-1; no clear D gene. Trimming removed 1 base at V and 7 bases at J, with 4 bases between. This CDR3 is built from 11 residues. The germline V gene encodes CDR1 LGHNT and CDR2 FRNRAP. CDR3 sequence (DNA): TGTGCTAGTGGTTTGGGACTTGAAGCTTTCTTT. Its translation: CASGLGLEAFF.

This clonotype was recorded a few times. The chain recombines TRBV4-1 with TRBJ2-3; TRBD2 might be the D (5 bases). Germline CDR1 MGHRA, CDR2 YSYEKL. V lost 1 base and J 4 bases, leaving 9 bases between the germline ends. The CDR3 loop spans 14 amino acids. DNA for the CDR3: TGCGCCAGCAGCCAAGCTCTAGCAGCAGATACGCAGTATTTT. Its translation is CASSQALAADTQYF.

The CDR3 loop is CASSYSIRGQEGYTF. The CDR3 DNA is TGTGCCAGCAGTTACTCTATCAGGGGGCAAGAGGGCTACACCTTC. The V call is TRBV6-6, the J call TRBJ1-2; 8 bases match TRBD1. The ends lost 0 bases at V and 8 bases at J; junction bases unmatched: 8. Looked up from germline, CDR1 is MNHNY and CDR2 is SVGAGI (reference sequence). There are 15 residues in the CDR3.

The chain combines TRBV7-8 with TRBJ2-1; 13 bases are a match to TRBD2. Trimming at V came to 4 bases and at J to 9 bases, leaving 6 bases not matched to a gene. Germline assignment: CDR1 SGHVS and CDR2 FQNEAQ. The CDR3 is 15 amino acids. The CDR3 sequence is CASSYGLAGASEQFF. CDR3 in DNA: TGTGCCAGCAGCTACGGACTAGCGGGGGCAAGTGAGCAGTTCTTC.

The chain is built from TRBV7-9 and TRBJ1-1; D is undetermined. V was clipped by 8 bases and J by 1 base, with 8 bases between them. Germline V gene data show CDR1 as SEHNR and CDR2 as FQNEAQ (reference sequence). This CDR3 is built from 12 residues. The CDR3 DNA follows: TGTGCCAGCCGCACAGCGAACACTGAAGCTTTCTTT. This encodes CASRTANTEAFF.

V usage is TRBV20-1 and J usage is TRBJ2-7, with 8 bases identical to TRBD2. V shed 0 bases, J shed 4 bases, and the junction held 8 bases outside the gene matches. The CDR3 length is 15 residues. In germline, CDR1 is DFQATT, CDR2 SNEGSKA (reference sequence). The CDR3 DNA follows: TGCAGTGCTAGAGATTTAACTAGCGGAATGTACGAGCAGTACTTC. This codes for CSARDLTSGMYEQYF.

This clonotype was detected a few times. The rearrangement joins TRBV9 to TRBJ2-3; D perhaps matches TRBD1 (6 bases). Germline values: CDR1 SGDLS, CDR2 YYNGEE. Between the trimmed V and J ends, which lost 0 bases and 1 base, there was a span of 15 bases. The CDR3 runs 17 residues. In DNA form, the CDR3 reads TGTGCCAGCAGCGTAGCTCCAGGGGATGGGGGCACAGATACGCAGTATTTT. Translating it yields CASSVAPGDGGTDTQYF.

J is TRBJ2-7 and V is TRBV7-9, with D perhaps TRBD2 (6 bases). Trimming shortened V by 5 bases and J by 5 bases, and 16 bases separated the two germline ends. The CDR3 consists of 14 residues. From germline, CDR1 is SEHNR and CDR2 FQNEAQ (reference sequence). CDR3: CASSPGRGRHEQYF. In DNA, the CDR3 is TGTGCCAGCAGCCCAGGACGGGGGAGACACGAGCAGTACTTC. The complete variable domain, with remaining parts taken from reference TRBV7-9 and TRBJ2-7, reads DTGVSQNPRHKITKRGQNVTFRCDPISEHNRLYWYRQTLGQGPEFLTYFQNEAQLEKSRLLSDRFSAERPKGSFSTLEIQRTEQGDSAMYLCASSPGRGRHEQYFGPGTRLTVT.

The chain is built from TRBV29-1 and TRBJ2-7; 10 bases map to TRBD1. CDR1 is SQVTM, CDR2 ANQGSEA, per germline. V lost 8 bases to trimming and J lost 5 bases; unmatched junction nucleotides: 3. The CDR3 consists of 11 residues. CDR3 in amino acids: CSSGQGNEQYF. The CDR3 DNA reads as TGCAGCTCGGGACAGGGGAACGAGCAGTACTTC.

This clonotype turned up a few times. The chain's CDR3 is CSAPLAGGQIHNEQYF. For the CDR3, the DNA is TGCAGCGCCCCACTAGCGGGGGGCCAAATACACAATGAGCAGTACTTC. The chain employs TRBV29-1 and TRBJ2-7, with 12 bases lining up with TRBD2. CDR3 length equals 16 residues. After removal of 7 bases from V and 7 bases from J, the junction contained 17 bases not matched to a gene. Germline values: CDR1 SQVTM, CDR2 ANQGSEA.